This T cell receptor (beta chain) was retrieved from a study of cytomegalovirus exposure and HLA in healthy donors. This clone is medium-sized. Its specificity is unknown. The study ran its PCR with 60 Vbeta and 13 Jbeta primers. Sequenced by immunoSEQ multiplex PCR; TCRdb stores in-frame clones only, minus some. The table records about 60,000 clones, around 79% of them present only once. Whole-study results and caveats: By a later analysis, the bulk of CMV-associated TCR beta chains appeared HLA-restricted.

CDR1 is MDHEN and CDR2 is SYDVKM in the germline V gene. Deletions cut 5 bases from V and 2 bases from J, with 18 bases between. The length of the CDR3 is 16 residues. This clonotype was obtained from a female donor in good health and CMV-seronegative. Sample: PBMCs. The chain couples TRBV28 to TRBJ2-5, with D possibly matching TRBD2 (6 bases). CDR3 nucleotide sequence: TGTGCCAGCAGTGGATACACCGGGACTGCACAAGAGACCCAGTACTTC. Its translation: CASSGYTGTAQETQYF.